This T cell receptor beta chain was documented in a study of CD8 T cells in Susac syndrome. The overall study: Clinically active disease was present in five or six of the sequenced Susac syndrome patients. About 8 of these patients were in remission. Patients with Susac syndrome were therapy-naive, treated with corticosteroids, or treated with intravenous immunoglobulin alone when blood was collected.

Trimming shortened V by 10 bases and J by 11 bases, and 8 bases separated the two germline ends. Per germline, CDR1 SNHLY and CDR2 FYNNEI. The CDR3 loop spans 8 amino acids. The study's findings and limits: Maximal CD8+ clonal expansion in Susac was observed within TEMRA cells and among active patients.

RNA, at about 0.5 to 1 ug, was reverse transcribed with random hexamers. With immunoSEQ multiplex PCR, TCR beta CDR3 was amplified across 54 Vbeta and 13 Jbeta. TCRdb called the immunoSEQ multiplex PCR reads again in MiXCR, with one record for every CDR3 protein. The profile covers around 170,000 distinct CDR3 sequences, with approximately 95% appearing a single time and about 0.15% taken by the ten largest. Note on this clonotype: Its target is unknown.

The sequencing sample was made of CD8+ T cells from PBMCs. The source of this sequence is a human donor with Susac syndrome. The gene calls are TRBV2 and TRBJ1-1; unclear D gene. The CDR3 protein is CATLGAFF. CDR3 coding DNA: TGTGCCACCCTTGGGGCTTTCTTT.